The present TCR beta chain was sequenced within a study of CD8 T cells in Susac syndrome. Study in general: Sequencing included Susac syndrome patients, 5 or 6 of them with active disease and under 10 in remission.

The CDR3 extends over 17 amino acids. The germline CDR1 and CDR2 sequences are MNHNS and SASEGT. The V and J ends lost 2 bases and 5 bases, in that order; junction bases with no gene match: 13. All included Susac syndrome patients satisfied recently defined diagnostic criteria for definite or probable disease. RNA amounts of roughly 0.5 to 1 ug underwent reverse transcription with random hexamers. The CDR3 of TCR beta was amplified by immunoSEQ multiplex PCR across 54 Vbeta and 13 Jbeta. TCRdb ran MiXCR on the immunoSEQ multiplex PCR reads and lists one entry per CDR3 protein. The table records 140,000 or so distinct CDR3 sequences, roughly 95% of them present only once. To note about this clonotype: The antigen is undetermined.

General study findings and limits: An acknowledgment was made by the study that its TCR sequencing and HLA analysis involved relatively few individuals.

The sequence was collected from a human donor with Susac syndrome. The chain uses TRBV6-1 and TRBJ1-1; 8 nucleotides align to TRBD1. The sample taken for sequencing was CD4+ T cells from PBMCs. The CDR3 bases are TGTGCCAGCAGTGAAACCCAGTCCAGGGGGCGATGGACTGAAGCTTTCTTT. Protein product: CASSETQSRGRWTEAFF.